One T cell receptor (beta chain) is described in this entry. Its specificity is not known. The V gene's germline CDR1 is SEHNR and CDR2 FQNEAQ (reference sequence). The CDR3 has 13 residues. Trimming left V 5 bases short and J 4 bases short, with 9 bases between. This sample was taken from a study of cytomegalovirus exposure and HLA in healthy donors. Overall study findings and caveats: TCR beta V segments were, for the most part, productive about 87% or about 30% of the time in an earlier analysis. The study labeled 150 or so TCR beta chains cytomegalovirus-associated.

PCR was performed using 60 Vbeta and 13 Jbeta primers. The table came from immunoSEQ multiplex PCR; TCRdb's copy has only in-frame clones and leaves some out. The table lists around 130,000 clones, about 82% of them singletons, with roughly 1.2% in the top ten. Sequencing input: PBMCs. This clonotype was obtained from a boy aged 5-17 years in good health and CMV-seronegative. This rearrangement joins TRBV7-9 to TRBJ2-1; D gene uncertain. The CDR3 DNA reads TGTGCCAGCAGCCGTGACTTATACAATGAGCAGTTCTTC. This codes for CASSRDLYNEQFF.